This T cell receptor (beta chain) was identified in a study of early T cells in non-severe SARS-CoV-2 infection. Study overall: Bulk RNA from unsorted whole blood was sequenced; chains were unpaired. Findings of the study overall: VDJdb-based matching was biased toward anti-spike CD8 responses and missed private and CD4 specificities.

This clonotype is deemed medium-sized. What it recognizes is unknown. Germline CDR1 and CDR2: GTSNPN and SVGIG (reference sequence). This CDR3 is built from 15 residues. Losses at the gene ends were 0 bases for V and 9 bases for J; bases not matched to a gene: 9. Each single cDNA molecule received a unique molecular identifier. TCRdb reprocessed the 5' RACE reads with MiXCR, giving one entry per CDR3 protein. Among over 15,000 distinct CDR3 sequences listed, roughly 5% were seen once. The sequence came from an adult who was a healthcare worker with PCR-confirmed SARS-CoV-2 infection or an uninfected control (not recorded which). The chain joins TRBV30 to TRBJ2-1; 9 bases agree with TRBD2. The source material was whole blood. CDR3 protein: CAWSVTGGRATEQFF. The CDR3 region has the DNA TGTGCCTGGAGTGTTACGGGCGGGAGGGCCACTGAGCAGTTCTTC.